This T cell receptor (beta chain) appears in the sequencing data of a study of blood T cell repertoires in COVID-19. At the level of the study: Samples taken during acute and convalescent COVID-19 were collected in the United States, Italy and Spain.

The CDR3 consists of 18 residues. Germline V gives CDR1 SGHTA, CDR2 FQGNSA. Trimming took off 2 bases at V and 6 bases at J, with 20 bases between the two ends. Sequenced by immunoSEQ multiplex PCR; TCRdb stores in-frame clones only, minus some. The sample consists of fewer than 250,000 clones, around 90% of them appearing once. The material sequenced was peripheral blood. The rearrangement joins TRBV7-2 to TRBJ1-6; perhaps TRBD1 as D (6 bases). This TCR came from a man aged 55 to 70 with acute or convalescent COVID-19. CDR3 loop: CASSLRGAQGAANSPLHF. In nucleotides, the CDR3 is TGTGCCAGCAGCTTACGGGGGGCCCAAGGAGCGGCTAATTCACCCCTCCACTTT.